This TCR beta chain was captured in a study of CD8+ T cells in alopecia areata. Study-level points and caveats: Normal scalp had lower clonality than lesional scalp, with alopecia totalis/universalis lesions showing this most strongly. Scalp samples also yield sequences from resident alphabeta T cells of normal skin.

The CDR3 sequence is 15 residues long. Trimming took off 5 bases at V and 7 bases at J, with 18 bases between the two ends. Germline CDR1 reads SGHTA; CDR2 reads FQGNSA. In each case, RNA was isolated and then reverse transcribed into cDNA as the sequencing template. Some clones are missing from TCRdb's copy, which holds only in-frame ones; the method was immunoSEQ multiplex PCR. The sample shows roughly 100,000 clones, roughly 53% of them seen only once. Notes on this clone: Its antigen is unknown.

The clonotype originates from a human donor in good health. Sequencing input: CD4+ T cells sorted from blood. The chain uses TRBV7-2 and TRBJ1-5, with a possible D match to TRBD1 (6 bases). The CDR3 DNA follows: TGTGCCAGCAGCCAAGGGGGGTTCGGATCCCAGCCCCAGCATTTT. It encodes CASSQGGFGSQPQHF. Full variable domain (rest looked up from reference TRBV7-2 and TRBJ1-5): GAGVSQSPSNKVTEKGKDVELRCDPISGHTALYWYRQSLGQGLEFLIYFQGNSAPDKSGLPSDRFSAERTGGSVSTLTIQRTQQEDSAVYLCASSQGGFGSQPQHFGDGTRLSIL.